These T cell receptor beta chains were read from a single sample in a study of blood T cell repertoires in COVID-19. Data came from immunoSEQ multiplex PCR; TCRdb stores just in-frame clones and leaves some out. Of roughly 190,000 clones in the sample, more than 80% are singletons; the top ten hold under 9.5%. Sequenced sample: peripheral blood. The receptor set was obtained from an older woman with acute or convalescent COVID-19. The CDR3 runs from the conserved cysteine through the conserved F or W. The order of the fields is D gene, clone size, V gene, J gene, CDR3 DNA, CDR3 protein. The D gene is left open where the match is weak. For some rows the clone size is stated as once, few or many, or as a class when expanded; others skip it.

D: TRBD2; size: NA; V: TRBV7-2; J: TRBJ2-3; DNA: TGTGCCAGCAGCACCGGACTAGCGGGAGTAGTGGATACGCAGTATTTT; CDR3: CASSTGLAGVVDTQYF
D: TRBD2; size: NA; V: TRBV27; J: TRBJ2-7; DNA: TGTGCCAGCAGTTCCCTCGGGACTAGCGGGAGAAGATCTAGGTACGAGCAGTACTTC; CDR3: CASSSLGTSGRRSRYEQYF
D: TRBD2; size: NA; V: TRBV3-1/TRBV3-2; J: TRBJ2-3; DNA: TGTGCCAGCAGCCAAGGGCTAGCGGGCACAGATACGCAGTATTTT; CDR3: CASSQGLAGTDTQYF
D: NA; size: NA; V: TRBV7-2; J: TRBJ2-5; DNA: TGTGCCAGCAGCTTGGTAGGCTCCCTTAAGGGGGCCCAGTACTTC; CDR3: CASSLVGSLKGAQYF
D: NA; size: NA; V: TRBV11-3; J: TRBJ1-4; DNA: TGTGCCAGCAGCTCGGGGACTGTCTTTAATGAAAAACTGTTTTTT; CDR3: CASSSGTVFNEKLFF
D: TRBD2; size: NA; V: TRBV24-1; J: TRBJ2-1; DNA: TGTGCCACCAGTGATCCCAGCGGGGCGGGGGTCTACAATGAGCAGTTCTTC; CDR3: CATSDPSGAGVYNEQFF
D: TRBD1; size: NA; V: TRBV19; J: TRBJ1-5; DNA: TGTGCCAGTAGGCGACCGGGACAGGGAGGTCAGCCCCAGCATTTT; CDR3: CASRRPGQGGQPQHF
D: NA; size: NA; V: TRBV30; J: TRBJ1-2; DNA: TGTGCCTGGGGAACTGGAGCTAACTATGGCTACACCTTC; CDR3: CAWGTGANYGYTF
D: TRBD2; size: NA; V: TRBV3-1/TRBV3-2; J: TRBJ2-2; DNA: TGTGCCAGCAGCCGAAGACTAGCGGGCTCCACCGGGGAGCTGTTTTTT; CDR3: CASSRRLAGSTGELFF
D: TRBD1; size: NA; V: TRBV23-1; J: TRBJ2-1; DNA: TGCGCCAGCAGTCAACACAGGGGGCGGCTGTATGAGCAGTTCTTC; CDR3: CASSQHRGRLYEQFF
D: NA; size: NA; V: TRBV25-1; J: TRBJ1-2; DNA: TGTGCCAGCAGTGAGGGCGGGGGAGGCTACACCTTC; CDR3: CASSEGGGGYTF
D: TRBD1; size: NA; V: TRBV30; J: TRBJ2-7; DNA: TGTGCCTGGAGTCCATACTCAGGGGGATACGAGCAGTACTTC; CDR3: CAWSPYSGGYEQYF
D: NA; size: many; V: TRBV27; J: TRBJ1-5; DNA: TGTGCCAGCAGTCCCGACGACAGCTATAGCAATCAGCCCCAGCATTTT; CDR3: CASSPDDSYSNQPQHF
D: TRBD1; size: NA; V: TRBV29-1; J: TRBJ2-2; DNA: TGCAGCCAAGCGCGGACAGGGGATATAGACACCGGGGAGCTGTTTTTT; CDR3: CSQARTGDIDTGELFF
D: TRBD1; size: medium-sized; V: TRBV7-8; J: TRBJ1-5; DNA: TGTGCCAGCAGCAGGTACAGGGGTCGGTATCAGCCCCAGCATTTT; CDR3: CASSRYRGRYQPQHF
D: TRBD1; size: few; V: TRBV5-1; J: TRBJ2-1; DNA: TGCGCCAGCAGCTCTGGACAGGTCAGGGAGTACAATGAGCAGTTCTTC; CDR3: CASSSGQVREYNEQFF
D: TRBD1; size: NA; V: TRBV27; J: TRBJ1-5; DNA: TGTGCCAGCAGTTTGGGACAGGGGAGCAATCAGCCCCAGCATTTT; CDR3: CASSLGQGSNQPQHF
D: NA; size: NA; V: TRBV14; J: TRBJ1-2; DNA: TGTGCCAGCAGCCGTAACAGGGCATGGGGCGGCTACACCTTC; CDR3: CASSRNRAWGGYTF
D: NA; size: few; V: TRBV19; J: TRBJ1-6; DNA: TGTGCCAGTAAGAGGGATTTTAATTCACCCCTCCACTTT; CDR3: CASKRDFNSPLHF
D: TRBD1; size: NA; V: TRBV7-9; J: TRBJ2-7; DNA: TGTGCCAGCAGCTTAGCGGGACAGAAGGTCTCCTACGAGCAGTACTTC; CDR3: CASSLAGQKVSYEQYF
D: NA; size: NA; V: TRBV24-1; J: TRBJ1-2; DNA: TGTGCCACCTCGGGAGGGTTCGGCTACACCTTC; CDR3: CATSGGFGYTF
D: TRBD2; size: NA; V: TRBV6-6; J: TRBJ2-7; DNA: TGTGCCAGCAGTGGATCTAGCGGGAAAAACGAGCAGTACTTC; CDR3: CASSGSSGKNEQYF
D: NA; size: NA; V: TRBV5-4; J: TRBJ2-2; DNA: TGTGCCAGCAGTACCGGGGTTAGGAGCCTCGGCACCGGGGAGCTGTTTTTT; CDR3: CASSTGVRSLGTGELFF
D: NA; size: NA; V: TRBV6-5; J: TRBJ2-1; DNA: TGTGCCAGCAGTAATCTCGGGGGGCAGTTCTTC; CDR3: CASSNLGGQFF
D: NA; size: NA; V: TRBV5-6; J: TRBJ2-2; DNA: TGTGCCAGCAGCTCCGACAGGCGAGAGTACACCGGGGAGCTGTTTTTT; CDR3: CASSSDRREYTGELFF
D: TRBD1; size: NA; V: TRBV5-4; J: TRBJ1-5; DNA: TGTGCCAGCAGCTCCCAGGGGGCAGGACAGCCCCAGCATTTT; CDR3: CASSSQGAGQPQHF